These T cell receptor beta chains were read from a single sample in a study of blood T cell repertoires in COVID-19. The method was immunoSEQ multiplex PCR; TCRdb's version includes in-frame clones alone and lacks a portion of them. This sample has about 160,000 clones, with about 83% found just once. The sequencing input was peripheral blood. Source of these receptors: a woman aged 80 or over with acute or convalescent COVID-19. The CDR3 runs from the conserved cysteine through the conserved F or W. The D gene is left open where the match is weak. The size field is filled for only some rows; it gives once, few, many or a size class.

D	V	J	size	DNA	CDR3
.	TRBV28	TRBJ1-5	.	TGTGCCAGCAGTTCCTCGGGAGGGGTCGCGGATCAGCCCCAGCATTTT	CASSSSGGVADQPQHF
TRBD1	TRBV7-9	TRBJ1-2	.	TGTGCCAGCAGCTTATCCGACGGGACAGGGAATGGCTACACCTTC	CASSLSDGTGNGYTF
.	TRBV7-8	TRBJ2-1	.	TGTGCCAGCAGCCGACCCCCCTACTATAGTGAGCAGTTCTTC	CASSRPPYYSEQFF
TRBD2	TRBV14	TRBJ2-7	.	TGTGCCAGCAGCCTTTCTAGCGGGGGTTCCTACGAGCAGTACTTC	CASSLSSGGSYEQYF
.	TRBV20-1	TRBJ2-3	.	TGCAGTGCTAGTGATCGAGGGCGGAGCACAGATACGCAGTATTTT	CSASDRGRSTDTQYF
.	TRBV2	TRBJ2-7	.	TGTGCCAGCACCGAAGAGGGGGTTGTCTCCTACGAGCAGTACTTC	CASTEEGVVSYEQYF
.	TRBV5-1	TRBJ1-5	.	TGCGCCAGCAGCTTGGACGGACAGACCAATCAGCCCCAGCATTTT	CASSLDGQTNQPQHF
TRBD1	TRBV5-1	TRBJ1-6	.	TGCGCCAGCAGCTTGGCCGGGACAGGGATGTTGGCACCCCTCCACTTT	CASSLAGTGMLAPLHF
.	TRBV19	TRBJ1-2	.	TGTGCCAGTAGTATTCCGGACAGAATAAACTATGGCTACACCTTC	CASSIPDRINYGYTF
.	TRBV6-1	TRBJ2-7	once	TGTGCCAGCAGTGAATTGCGGCAGGACATCTCCTACGAGCAGTACTTC	CASSELRQDISYEQYF
.	TRBV11-2	TRBJ2-2	.	TGTGCCAGCAGCCGGGGGAGGTCGCGGTCGAACACCGGGGAGCTGTTTTTT	CASSRGRSRSNTGELFF
TRBD2	TRBV29-1	TRBJ2-7	.	TGCAGCGCCAAAAGGGGTCTAGCGGGAGACTGGGAGCAGTACTTC	CSAKRGLAGDWEQYF
.	TRBV19	TRBJ1-2	.	TGTGCCAGTAGTATGCAGCTGGCACAGGGCTACACCTTC	CASSMQLAQGYTF
.	TRBV24-1	TRBJ2-5	.	TGTGCCACCAGTGAGGGCAGGGAAGAGACCCAGTACTTC	CATSEGREETQYF
.	TRBV7-8	TRBJ2-1	.	TGTGCCAGCAGCTTTGGACAGTTAGGTAACAATGAGCAGTTCTTC	CASSFGQLGNNEQFF
TRBD1	TRBV19	TRBJ1-4	once	TGTGCCAGTAGTGGGACAGGAACTAATGAAAAACTGTTTTTT	CASSGTGTNEKLFF
TRBD2	TRBV5-1	TRBJ2-3	.	TGCGCCAGCAGCGCGGGAGTTAGCACAGATACGCAGTATTTT	CASSAGVSTDTQYF
.	TRBV1	TRBJ2-7	.	TGCACCAGCATTCCCTGCGGGTCCGGACGAAGGGACGAGCAGTACTTC	CTSIPCGSGRRDEQYF
.	TRBV15	TRBJ1-2	.	TGTGCCACCAGCAGAGATGGACAACTCCTAGCTAACTATGGCTACACCTTC	CATSRDGQLLANYGYTF
.	TRBV4-1	TRBJ2-5	.	TGCGCCAGCAGCCCCCGGCAGGGGTTCGAGACCCAGTACTTC	CASSPRQGFETQYF
TRBD2	TRBV4-2	TRBJ2-1	.	TGTGCCAGCAGCCAAGTGAGGTCTAGCGGGAGGGTCCTAGAAAGCTCCTACAATGAGCAGTTCTTC	CASSQVRSSGRVLESSYNEQFF
.	TRBV3-1/TRBV3-2	TRBJ2-3	.	TGTGCCAGCAGCCAAGCTAGAATTTTTCGGGGGGCTGGAGATACGCAGTATTTT	CASSQARIFRGAGDTQYF
TRBD1	TRBV20-1	TRBJ1-4	.	TGCAGTGCAAGTCTTGGGACAGGGTTAAATGAAAAACTGTTTTTT	CSASLGTGLNEKLFF
.	TRBV6-6	TRBJ2-2	.	TGTGCCAGCAGTTACAGGCGGCATTCGAACACCGGGGAGCTGTTTTTT	CASSYRRHSNTGELFF
.	TRBV24-1	TRBJ2-1	.	TGTGCCACCAGCGGTTCAGGCTACAATGAGCAGTTCTTC	CATSGSGYNEQFF
.	TRBV21-1	TRBJ1-4	.	TGTGCCAGCAGCAAAGCATCGGACAGGACCCTCTGTAGGGAAAAACTGTTTTTT	CASSKASDRTLCREKLFF
TRBD1	TRBV28	TRBJ1-5	.	TGTGCCAGCAGGGGGTGGACAGGGGTTTTCAGCAATCAGCCCCAGCATTTT	CASRGWTGVFSNQPQHF
TRBD2	TRBV19	TRBJ2-4	.	TGTGCCAGTAGTATAAAACGGGGGGGCAAAAACATTCAGTACTTC	CASSIKRGGKNIQYF
.	TRBV28	TRBJ1-1	.	TGTGCCAGCAGTCTACCAAGGAGGGGTCATCTGAACACTGAAGCTTTCTTT	CASSLPRRGHLNTEAFF
.	TRBV6-1	TRBJ1-1	.	TGTGCCAGCAGTGAAATGTCAGGGAACACTGAAGCTTTCTTT	CASSEMSGNTEAFF
.	TRBV5-1	TRBJ2-5	.	TGCGCCAGCAGCTTTACGCTAGCGAGTCAAGAGACCCAGTACTTC	CASSFTLASQETQYF
TRBD2	TRBV5-1	TRBJ2-2	.	TGCGCCAGCAGCTTGGGGCCGGGACTAGCGGGGGACGGGAACACCGGGGAGCTGTTTTTT	CASSLGPGLAGDGNTGELFF
TRBD2	TRBV7-3	TRBJ2-1	.	TGTGCCAGCAGCCAGAGGACTAGCCTATACAATGAGCAGTTCTTC	CASSQRTSLYNEQFF
.	TRBV6-2/TRBV6-3	TRBJ1-6	few	TGTGCCAGCAGTTACTCCCACGAGGGCTCACCCCTCCACTTT	CASSYSHEGSPLHF
TRBD1	TRBV3-1/TRBV3-2	TRBJ1-6	.	TGTGCCAGCAGCCAAAACAGGGGAAATTCACCCCTCCACTTT	CASSQNRGNSPLHF
.	TRBV2	TRBJ1-2	.	TGTGCCAGCACTCGAAAGGGGGTGTATGGCTACACCTTC	CASTRKGVYGYTF
.	TRBV18	TRBJ1-2	.	TGTGCCAGCTCACCACAACAACAGGGTAGAAGCCCTAACTATGGCTACACCTTC	CASSPQQQGRSPNYGYTF
TRBD2	TRBV3-1/TRBV3-2	TRBJ2-7	.	TGTGCCAGCAGCCAAGGACTAGCGGGAGCCTACGAGCAGTACTTC	CASSQGLAGAYEQYF
.	TRBV5-1	TRBJ1-1	.	TGCGCCAGCAGCCCCCGGGAGGGGTTGAACACTGAAGCTTTCTTT	CASSPREGLNTEAFF
.	TRBV21-1	TRBJ1-6	.	TGTGCCAGGTTGACAGGTCGAAATTCACCCCTCCACTTT	CARLTGRNSPLHF